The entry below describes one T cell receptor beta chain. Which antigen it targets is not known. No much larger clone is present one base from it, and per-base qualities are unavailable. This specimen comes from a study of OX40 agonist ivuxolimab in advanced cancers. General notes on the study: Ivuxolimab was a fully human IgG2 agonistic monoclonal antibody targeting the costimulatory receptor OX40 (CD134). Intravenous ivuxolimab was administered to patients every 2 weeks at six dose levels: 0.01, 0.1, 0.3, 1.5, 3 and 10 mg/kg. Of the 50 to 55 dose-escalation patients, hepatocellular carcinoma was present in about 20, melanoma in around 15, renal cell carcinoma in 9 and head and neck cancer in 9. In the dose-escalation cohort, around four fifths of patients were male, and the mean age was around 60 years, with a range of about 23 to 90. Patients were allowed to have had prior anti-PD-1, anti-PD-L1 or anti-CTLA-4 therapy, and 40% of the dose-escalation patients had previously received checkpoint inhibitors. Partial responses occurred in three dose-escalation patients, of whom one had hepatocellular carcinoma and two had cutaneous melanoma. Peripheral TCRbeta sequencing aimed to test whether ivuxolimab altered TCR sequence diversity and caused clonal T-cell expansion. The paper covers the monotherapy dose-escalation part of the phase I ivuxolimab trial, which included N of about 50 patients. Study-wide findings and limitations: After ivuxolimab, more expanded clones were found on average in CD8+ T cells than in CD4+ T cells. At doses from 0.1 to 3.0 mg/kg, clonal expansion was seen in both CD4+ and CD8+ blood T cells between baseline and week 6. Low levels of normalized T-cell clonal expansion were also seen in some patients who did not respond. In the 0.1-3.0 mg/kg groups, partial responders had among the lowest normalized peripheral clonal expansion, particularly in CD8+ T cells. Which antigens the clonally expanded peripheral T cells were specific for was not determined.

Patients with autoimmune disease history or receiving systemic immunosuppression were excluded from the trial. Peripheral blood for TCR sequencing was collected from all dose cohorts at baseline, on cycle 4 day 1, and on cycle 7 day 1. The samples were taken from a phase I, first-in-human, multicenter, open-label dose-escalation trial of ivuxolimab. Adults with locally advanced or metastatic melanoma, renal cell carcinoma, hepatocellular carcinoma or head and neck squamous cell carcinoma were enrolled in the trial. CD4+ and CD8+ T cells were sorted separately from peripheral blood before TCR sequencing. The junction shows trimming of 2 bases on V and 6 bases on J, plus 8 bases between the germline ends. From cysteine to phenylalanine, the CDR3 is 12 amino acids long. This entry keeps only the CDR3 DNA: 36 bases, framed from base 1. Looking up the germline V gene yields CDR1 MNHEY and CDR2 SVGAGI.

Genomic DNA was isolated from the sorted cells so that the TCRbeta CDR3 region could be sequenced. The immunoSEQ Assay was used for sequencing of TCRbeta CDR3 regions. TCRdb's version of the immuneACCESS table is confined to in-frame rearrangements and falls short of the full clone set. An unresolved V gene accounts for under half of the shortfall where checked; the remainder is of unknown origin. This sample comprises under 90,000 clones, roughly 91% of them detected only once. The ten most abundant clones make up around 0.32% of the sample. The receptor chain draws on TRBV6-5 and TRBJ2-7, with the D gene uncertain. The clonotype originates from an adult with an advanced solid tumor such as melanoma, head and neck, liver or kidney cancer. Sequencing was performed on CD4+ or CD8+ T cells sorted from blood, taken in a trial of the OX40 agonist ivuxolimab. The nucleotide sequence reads TGTGCCAGCAGTTACGGGGTGGGCGAGCAGTACTTC. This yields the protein CASSYGVGEQYF.